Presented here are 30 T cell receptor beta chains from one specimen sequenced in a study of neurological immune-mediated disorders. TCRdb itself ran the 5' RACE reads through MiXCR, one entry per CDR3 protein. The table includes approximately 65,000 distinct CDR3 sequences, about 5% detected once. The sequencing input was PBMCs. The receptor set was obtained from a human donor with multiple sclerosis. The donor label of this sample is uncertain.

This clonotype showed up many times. CDR3 DNA sequence: TGCAGTGCAGGGAGGACTAGCGGGATTGTCGAGCAGTACTTC. It codes for CSAGRTSGIVEQYF. This rearrangement joins TRBV20-1 to TRBJ2-7, with TRBD2 matching 12 bases. Per germline, CDR1 DFQATT and CDR2 SNEGSKA (reference sequence). V lost 6 bases, J lost 6 bases, and 9 bases stayed unmatched. The CDR3 spans 14 residues.

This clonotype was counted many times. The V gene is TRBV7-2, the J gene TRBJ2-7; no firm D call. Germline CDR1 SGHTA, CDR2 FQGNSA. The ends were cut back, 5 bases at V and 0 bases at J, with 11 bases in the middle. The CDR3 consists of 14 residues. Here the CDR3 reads CASSQDRSSYEQYF. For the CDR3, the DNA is TGTGCCAGCAGCCAAGACCGGAGCTCCTACGAGCAGTACTTC. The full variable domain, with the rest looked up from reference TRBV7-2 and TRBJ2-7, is GAGVSQSPSNKVTEKGKDVELRCDPISGHTALYWYRQSLGQGLEFLIYFQGNSAPDKSGLPSDRFSAERTGGSVSTLTIQRTQQEDSAVYLCASSQDRSSYEQYFGPGTRLTVT.

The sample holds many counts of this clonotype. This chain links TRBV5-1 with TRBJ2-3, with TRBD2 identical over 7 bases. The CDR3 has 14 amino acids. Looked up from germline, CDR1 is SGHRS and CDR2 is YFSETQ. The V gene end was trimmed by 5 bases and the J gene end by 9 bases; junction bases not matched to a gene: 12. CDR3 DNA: TGCGCCAGCAGAACTAGCGCGACCTCAGGAACGCAGTATTTT. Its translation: CASRTSATSGTQYF.

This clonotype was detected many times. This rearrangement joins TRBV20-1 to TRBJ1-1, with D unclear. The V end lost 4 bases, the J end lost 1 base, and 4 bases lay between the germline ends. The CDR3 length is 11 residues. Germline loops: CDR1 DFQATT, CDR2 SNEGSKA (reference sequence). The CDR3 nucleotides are TGCAGTGCTAAGGGGAACACTGAAGCTTTCTTT. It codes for CSAKGNTEAFF.

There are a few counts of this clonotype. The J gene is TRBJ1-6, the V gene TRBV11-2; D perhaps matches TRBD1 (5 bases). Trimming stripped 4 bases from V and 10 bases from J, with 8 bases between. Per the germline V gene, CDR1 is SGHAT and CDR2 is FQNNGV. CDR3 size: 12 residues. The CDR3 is CASSSDSSPLHF. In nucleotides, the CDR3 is TGTGCCAGCAGCTCCGACAGCTCACCCCTCCACTTT.

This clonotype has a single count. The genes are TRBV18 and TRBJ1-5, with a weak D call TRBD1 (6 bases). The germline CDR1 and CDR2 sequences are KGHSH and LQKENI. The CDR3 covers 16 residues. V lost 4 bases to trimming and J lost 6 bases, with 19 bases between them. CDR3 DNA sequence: TGTGCCAGCTCACTCTCGATAGGGGGTAAGGGTCAGCCCCAGCATTTT. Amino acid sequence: CASSLSIGGKGQPQHF.

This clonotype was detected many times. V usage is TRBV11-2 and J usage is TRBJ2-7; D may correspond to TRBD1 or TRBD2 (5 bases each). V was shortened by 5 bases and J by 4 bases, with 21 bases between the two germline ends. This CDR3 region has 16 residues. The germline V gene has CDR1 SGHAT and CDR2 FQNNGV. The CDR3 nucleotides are TGTGCCAGCAGCCCTAGCACCAGGGTCCTGAGGTACGAGCAGTACTTC. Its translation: CASSPSTRVLRYEQYF.

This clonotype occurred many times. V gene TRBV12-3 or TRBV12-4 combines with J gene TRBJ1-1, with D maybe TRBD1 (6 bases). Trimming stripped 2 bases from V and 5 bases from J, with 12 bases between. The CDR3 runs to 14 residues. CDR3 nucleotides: TGTGCCAGCAGTTTATTTCAGGGGTCAACTGAAGCTTTCTTT. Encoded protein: CASSLFQGSTEAFF.

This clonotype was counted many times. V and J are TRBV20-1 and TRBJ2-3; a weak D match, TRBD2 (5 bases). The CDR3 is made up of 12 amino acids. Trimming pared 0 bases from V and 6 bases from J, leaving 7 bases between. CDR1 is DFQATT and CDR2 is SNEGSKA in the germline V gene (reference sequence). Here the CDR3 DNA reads TGCAGTGCTAGAGAATTAGCGGATACGCAGTATTTT. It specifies CSARELADTQYF.

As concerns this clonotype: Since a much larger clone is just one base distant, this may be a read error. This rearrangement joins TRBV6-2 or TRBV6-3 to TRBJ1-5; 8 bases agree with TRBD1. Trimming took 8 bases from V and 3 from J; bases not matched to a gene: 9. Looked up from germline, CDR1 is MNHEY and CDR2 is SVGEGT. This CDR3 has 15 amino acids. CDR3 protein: CASGPGQGPNQPQHF. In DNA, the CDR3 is TGTGCCAGCGGCCCCGGACAGGGCCCCAATCAGCCCCAGCATTTT.

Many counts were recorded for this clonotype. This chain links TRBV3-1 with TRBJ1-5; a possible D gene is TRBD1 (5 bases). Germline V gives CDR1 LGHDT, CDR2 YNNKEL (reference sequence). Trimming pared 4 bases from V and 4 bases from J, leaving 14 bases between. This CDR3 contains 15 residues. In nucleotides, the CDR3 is TGTGCCAGCAGCCGAGGGAGCGGGGCGAATCAGCCCCAGCATTTT. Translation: CASSRGSGANQPQHF.

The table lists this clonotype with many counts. The CDR3 region is CASTTGWGQPQHF. The CDR3, as DNA: TGTGCCAGCACCACGGGTTGGGGTCAGCCCCAGCATTTT. V and J are TRBV6-6 and TRBJ1-5, with no clear D. Trimming pared 7 bases from V and 6 bases from J, leaving 13 bases between. This CDR3 is built from 13 residues. Germline V gives CDR1 MNHNY, CDR2 SVGAGI (reference sequence).

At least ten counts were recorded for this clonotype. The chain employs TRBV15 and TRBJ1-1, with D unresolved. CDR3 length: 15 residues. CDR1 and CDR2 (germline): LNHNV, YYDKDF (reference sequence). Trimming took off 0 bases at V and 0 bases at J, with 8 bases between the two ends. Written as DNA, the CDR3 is TGTGCCACCAGCAGAGATCGAACAGTGAACACTGAAGCTTTCTTT. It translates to CATSRDRTVNTEAFF.

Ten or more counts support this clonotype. The CDR3 DNA reads TGTGCCTCCACCGGGACTGCCCGATCCAACGAGCAGTACTTC. Its translation is CASTGTARSNEQYF. The genes are TRBV2 and TRBJ2-7; possible D gene TRBD2, 6 bases. Germline CDR1 reads SNHLY; CDR2 reads FYNNEI. CDR3 length: 14 residues. The ends were cut back, 11 bases at V and 5 bases at J, with 22 bases in the middle.

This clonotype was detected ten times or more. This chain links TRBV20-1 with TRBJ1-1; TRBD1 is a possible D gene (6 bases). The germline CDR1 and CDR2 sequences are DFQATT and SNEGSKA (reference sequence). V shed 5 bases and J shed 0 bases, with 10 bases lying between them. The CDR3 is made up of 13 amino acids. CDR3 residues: CSAGGLMNTEAFF. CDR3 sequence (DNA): TGCAGTGCTGGGGGCCTAATGAACACTGAAGCTTTCTTT.

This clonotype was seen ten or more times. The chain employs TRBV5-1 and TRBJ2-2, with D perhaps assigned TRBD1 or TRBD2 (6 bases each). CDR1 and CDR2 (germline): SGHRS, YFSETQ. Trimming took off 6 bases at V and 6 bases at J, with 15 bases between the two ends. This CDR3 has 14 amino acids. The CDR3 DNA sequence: TGCGCCAGCACTCAGACGGGGGCATCCGGGGAGCTGTTTTTT. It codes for CASTQTGASGELFF.

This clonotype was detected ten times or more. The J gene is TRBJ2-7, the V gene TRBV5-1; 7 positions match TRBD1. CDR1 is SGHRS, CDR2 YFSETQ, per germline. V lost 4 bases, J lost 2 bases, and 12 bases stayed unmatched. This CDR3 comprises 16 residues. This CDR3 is CASSPTGTRLPYEQYF. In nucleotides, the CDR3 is TGCGCCAGCAGCCCGACAGGGACAAGGTTACCCTACGAGCAGTACTTC.

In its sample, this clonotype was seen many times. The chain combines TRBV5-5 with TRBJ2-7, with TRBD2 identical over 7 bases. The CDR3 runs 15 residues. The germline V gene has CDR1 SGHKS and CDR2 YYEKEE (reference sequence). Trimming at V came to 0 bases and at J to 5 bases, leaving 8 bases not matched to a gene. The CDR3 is CASSLGRASGDEQYF. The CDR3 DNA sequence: TGTGCCAGCAGCTTGGGTCGGGCTAGCGGCGACGAGCAGTACTTC.

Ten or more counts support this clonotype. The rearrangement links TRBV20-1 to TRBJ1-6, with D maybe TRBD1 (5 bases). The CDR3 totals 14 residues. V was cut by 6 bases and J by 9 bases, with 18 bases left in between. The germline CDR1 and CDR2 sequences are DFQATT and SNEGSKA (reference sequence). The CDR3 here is CSAPISRDGSPLHF. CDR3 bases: TGCAGTGCACCTATCTCCAGGGACGGTTCACCCCTCCACTTT.

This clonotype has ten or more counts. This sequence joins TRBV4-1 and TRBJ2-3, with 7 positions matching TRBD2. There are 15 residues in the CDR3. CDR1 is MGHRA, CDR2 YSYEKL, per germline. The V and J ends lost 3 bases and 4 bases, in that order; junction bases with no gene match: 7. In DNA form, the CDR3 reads TGCGCCAGCAGCCACCCAGCGGGGACCGCAGATACGCAGTATTTT. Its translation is CASSHPAGTADTQYF.

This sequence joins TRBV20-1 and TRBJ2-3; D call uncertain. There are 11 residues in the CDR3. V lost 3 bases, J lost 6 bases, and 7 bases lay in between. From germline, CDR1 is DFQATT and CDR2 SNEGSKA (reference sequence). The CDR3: CSASSADTQYF. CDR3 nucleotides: TGCAGTGCTAGTAGTGCGGATACGCAGTATTTT.

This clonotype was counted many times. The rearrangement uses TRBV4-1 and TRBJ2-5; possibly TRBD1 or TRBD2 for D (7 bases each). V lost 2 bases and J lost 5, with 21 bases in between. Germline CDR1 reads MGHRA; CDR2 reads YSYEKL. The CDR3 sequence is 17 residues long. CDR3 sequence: CASSQRVGLGGRETQYF. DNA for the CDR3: TGCGCCAGCAGCCAAAGGGTAGGACTAGGGGGCCGGGAGACCCAGTACTTC.

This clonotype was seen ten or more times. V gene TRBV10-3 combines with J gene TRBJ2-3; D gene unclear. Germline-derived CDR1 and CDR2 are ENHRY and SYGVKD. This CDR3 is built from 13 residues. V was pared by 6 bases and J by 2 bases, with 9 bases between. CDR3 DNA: TGTGCCATCAGCGGGCTAGACACAGATACGCAGTATTTT. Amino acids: CAISGLDTDTQYF.

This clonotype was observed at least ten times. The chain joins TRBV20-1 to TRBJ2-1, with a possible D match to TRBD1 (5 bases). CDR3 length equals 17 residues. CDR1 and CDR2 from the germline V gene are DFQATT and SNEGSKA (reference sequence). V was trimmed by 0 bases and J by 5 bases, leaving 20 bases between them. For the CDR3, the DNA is TGCAGTGCTAGAGATCCCCTCAGCAGGGTGACACACAATGAGCAGTTCTTC. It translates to CSARDPLSRVTHNEQFF.

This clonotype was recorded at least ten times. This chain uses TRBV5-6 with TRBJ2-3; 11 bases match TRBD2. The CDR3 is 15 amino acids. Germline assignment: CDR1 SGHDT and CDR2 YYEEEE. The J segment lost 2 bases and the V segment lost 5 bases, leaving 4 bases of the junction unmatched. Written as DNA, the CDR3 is TGTGCCAGCAGTTTAGCGGGGGGGTTCACAGATACGCAGTATTTT. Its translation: CASSLAGGFTDTQYF.

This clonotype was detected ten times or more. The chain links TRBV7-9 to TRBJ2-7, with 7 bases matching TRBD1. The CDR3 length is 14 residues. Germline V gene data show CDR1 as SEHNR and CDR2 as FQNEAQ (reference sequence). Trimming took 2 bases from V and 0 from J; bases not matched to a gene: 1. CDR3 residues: CASSLRDSSYEQYF. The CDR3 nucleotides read TGTGCCAGCAGCTTACGGGACAGCTCCTACGAGCAGTACTTC.

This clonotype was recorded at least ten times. CDR3 nucleotides: TGCAGCGTGAGAGGGGACAGGGATTCCTACGAGCAGTACTTC. It translates to CSVRGDRDSYEQYF. The chain recombines TRBV29-1 with TRBJ2-7, with 9 bases aligning to TRBD1. Germline CDR1 SQVTM, CDR2 ANQGSEA. The V gene end was trimmed by 6 bases and the J gene end by 1 base; junction bases not matched to a gene: 7. This CDR3 has 14 amino acids.

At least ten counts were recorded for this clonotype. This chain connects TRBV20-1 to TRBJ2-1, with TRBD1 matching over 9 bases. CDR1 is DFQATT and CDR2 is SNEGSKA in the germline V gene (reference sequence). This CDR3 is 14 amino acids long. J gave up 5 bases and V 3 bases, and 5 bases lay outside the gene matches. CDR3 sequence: CSASAGTGNNEQFF. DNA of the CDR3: TGCAGTGCTAGTGCCGGGACAGGGAACAATGAGCAGTTCTTC.

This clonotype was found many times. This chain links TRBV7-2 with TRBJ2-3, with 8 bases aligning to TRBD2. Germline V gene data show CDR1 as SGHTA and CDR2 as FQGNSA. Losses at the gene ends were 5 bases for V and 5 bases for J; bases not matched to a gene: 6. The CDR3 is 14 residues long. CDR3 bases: TGTGCCAGCAGCATTAGCGGGGTCGAAGATACGCAGTATTTT. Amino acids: CASSISGVEDTQYF.

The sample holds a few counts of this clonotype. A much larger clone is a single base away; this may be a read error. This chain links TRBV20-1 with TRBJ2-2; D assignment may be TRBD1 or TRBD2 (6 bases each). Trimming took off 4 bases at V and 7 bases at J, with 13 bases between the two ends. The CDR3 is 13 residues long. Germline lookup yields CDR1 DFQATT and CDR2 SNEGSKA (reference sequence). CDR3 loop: CSATSGASGELFF. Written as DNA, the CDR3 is TGCAGTGCTACTTCGGGGGCGAGCGGGGAGCTGTTTTTT.